This T cell receptor (beta chain) derives from a study of PD-L1 blockade in urothelial cancer. Study as a whole: Before enrollment, 0 to 3 chemotherapy regimens had been given to patients. T cell content in blood samples showed a median of about 140,000.

This clone was seen a handful of times. The germline V gene has CDR1 MNHEY and CDR2 SVGAGI. V lost 5 bases, J lost 9 bases, and 1 base stayed unmatched. The CDR3 spans 11 residues. TCRdb's table, derived via immunoSEQ multiplex PCR, lists solely in-frame clones and lacks some. Of under 100,000 clones listed, roughly 80% are singletons. The chain has TRBV6-5 and TRBJ2-7, with 10 bases lining up with TRBD1. Sequences were derived from PBMCs, sampled around atezolizumab (anti-PD-L1) treatment. The clonotype was recovered from a man between 65 and 85 years old with urothelial cancer. The CDR3 is CASSGTGVQYF. The CDR3 nucleotides are TGTGCCAGCAGTGGGACAGGGGTGCAGTACTTC.